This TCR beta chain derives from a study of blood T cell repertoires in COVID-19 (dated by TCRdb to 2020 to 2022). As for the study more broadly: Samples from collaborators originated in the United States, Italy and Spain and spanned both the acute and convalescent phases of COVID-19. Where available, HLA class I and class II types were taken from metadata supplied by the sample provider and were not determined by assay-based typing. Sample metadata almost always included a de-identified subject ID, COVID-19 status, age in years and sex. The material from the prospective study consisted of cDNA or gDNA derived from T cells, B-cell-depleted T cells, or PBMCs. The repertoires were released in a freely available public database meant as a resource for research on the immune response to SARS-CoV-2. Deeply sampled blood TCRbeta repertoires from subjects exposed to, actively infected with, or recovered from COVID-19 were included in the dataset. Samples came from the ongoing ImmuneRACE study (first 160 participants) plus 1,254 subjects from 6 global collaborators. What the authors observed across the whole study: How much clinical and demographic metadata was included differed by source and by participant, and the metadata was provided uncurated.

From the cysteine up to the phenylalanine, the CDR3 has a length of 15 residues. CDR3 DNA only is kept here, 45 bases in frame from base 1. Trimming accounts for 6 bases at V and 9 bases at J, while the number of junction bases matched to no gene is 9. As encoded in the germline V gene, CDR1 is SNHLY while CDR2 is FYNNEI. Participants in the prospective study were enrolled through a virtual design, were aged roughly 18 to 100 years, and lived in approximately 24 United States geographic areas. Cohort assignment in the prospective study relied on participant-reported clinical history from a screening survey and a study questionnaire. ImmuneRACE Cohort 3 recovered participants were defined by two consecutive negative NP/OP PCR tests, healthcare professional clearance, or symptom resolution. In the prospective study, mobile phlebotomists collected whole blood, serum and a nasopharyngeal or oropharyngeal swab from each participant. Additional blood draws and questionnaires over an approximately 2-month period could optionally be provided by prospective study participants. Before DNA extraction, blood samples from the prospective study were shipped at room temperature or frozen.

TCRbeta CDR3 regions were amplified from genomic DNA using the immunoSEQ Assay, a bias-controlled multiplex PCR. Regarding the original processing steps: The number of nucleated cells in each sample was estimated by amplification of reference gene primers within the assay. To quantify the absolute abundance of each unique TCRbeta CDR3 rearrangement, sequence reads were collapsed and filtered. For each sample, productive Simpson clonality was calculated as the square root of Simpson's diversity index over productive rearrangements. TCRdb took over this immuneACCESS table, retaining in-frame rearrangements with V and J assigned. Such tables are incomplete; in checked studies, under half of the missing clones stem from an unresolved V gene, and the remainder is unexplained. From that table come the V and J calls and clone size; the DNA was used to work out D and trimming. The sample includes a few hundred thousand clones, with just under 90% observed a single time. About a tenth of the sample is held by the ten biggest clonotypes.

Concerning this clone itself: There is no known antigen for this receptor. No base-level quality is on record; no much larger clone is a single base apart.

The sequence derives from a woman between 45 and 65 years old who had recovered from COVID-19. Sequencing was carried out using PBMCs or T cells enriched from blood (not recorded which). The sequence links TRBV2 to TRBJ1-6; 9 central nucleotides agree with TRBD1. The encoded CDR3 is CASSDPGQGVSPLHF. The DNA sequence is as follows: TGTGCCAGCAGCGATCCGGGACAGGGAGTTTCACCCCTCCACTTT. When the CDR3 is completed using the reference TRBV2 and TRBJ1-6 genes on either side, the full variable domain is EPEVTQTPSHQVTQMGQEVILRCVPISNHLYFYWYRQILGQKVEFLVSFYNNEISEKSEIFDDQFSVERPDGSNFTLKIRSTKLEDSAMYFCASSDPGQGVSPLHFGNGTRLTVT.